The present entry profiles one T cell receptor (beta chain) with its context. Other nucleotide sequences in the sample specify the same CDR3. In the original processing: ImmunoSEQ junction-only sequences lacked quality scores, so their filtering differed. The data were produced by immunoSEQ multiplex PCR, yet TCRdb's version contains in-frame clones alone and is incomplete. V, J and clone size are those of that table, while D and trimming were read from the DNA. The sample contains over 2 million clones, about 95% of which appear only once. The data stem from a study of shared clonotypes between healthy human individuals. In germline, CDR1 is MGHRA, CDR2 YSYEKL. V gave up 2 bases and J gave up 4 bases; unmatched junction bases: 3. The CDR3 covers 14 residues. CD45RO-negative, CCR7-selected cells formed the naive CD8 fraction, which excluded terminally differentiated effector memory CD45RA+ cells.

The TCR was taken from a man between 18 and 29 years old in good health. The rearrangement uses TRBV4-1 and TRBJ2-7, with 9 nucleotides matching TRBD2. The sequenced sample consisted of naive CD8+ T cells sorted from blood. The CDR3 nucleotides read TGCGCCAGCAGCCAACTAGCGGGGCTTTACGAGCAGTACTTC. It yields the protein CASSQLAGLYEQYF.